Given below is one T cell receptor beta chain in context. The table came from immunoSEQ multiplex PCR; TCRdb's copy has only in-frame clones and leaves some out. The sample consists of tens of thousands of clones, 95% to 98% of them appearing once. The data originate from a study of technical replicates of blood from a handful of donors. Sequenced: T cells isolated from PBMCs. This receptor was identified in a human donor in good health.

CDR3 loop: CASTNLGQRGETQYF. The CDR3 DNA is TGTGCCAGCACCAATCTCGGCCAAAGGGGGGAGACCCAGTACTTC. The rearrangement links TRBV27 to TRBJ2-5, with D possibly matching TRBD1 (6 bases). Germline V lookup: CDR1 MNHEY, CDR2 SMNVEV (reference sequence). This CDR3 region has 15 residues. V shed 7 bases and J shed 5 bases, with 20 bases lying between them.